This T cell receptor (beta chain) was profiled in a study of graft-versus-host responses after intestinal transplantation. Study background: Every recipient underwent anti-thymocyte globulin induction, then tacrolimus and steroids for roughly 3 years.

Study observations and caveats: In patients with graft-donor T cell macrochimerism, allograft graft-versus-host to host-versus-graft clonal ratios were high. Detection of GvH clones occurred in recipient marrow, and some had their first appearance in ileum or blood.

Comments on this clone: Antigen: not known.

Germline V gene lookup returns CDR1 SEHNR and CDR2 FQNEAQ (reference sequence). CDR3 length: 15 residues. The V gene lost 5 bases and the J gene lost 0 bases, with 11 bases spanning the gap. Some clones are missing from TCRdb's copy, which holds only in-frame ones; the method was immunoSEQ multiplex PCR. The sample shows around 99,000 clones, 80% to 90% of them seen only once. The genes are TRBV7-9 and TRBJ2-4, with D unresolved. The sample in question was unstimulated CD4+ T cells sorted from spleen or lymph node cells, obtained before transplant. This receptor was obtained from a human donor who was the organ donor for an intestinal transplant. The CDR3 sequence is CASSLYELAKNIQYF. The CDR3 DNA follows: TGTGCCAGCAGCCTTTACGAACTAGCCAAAAACATTCAGTACTTC.